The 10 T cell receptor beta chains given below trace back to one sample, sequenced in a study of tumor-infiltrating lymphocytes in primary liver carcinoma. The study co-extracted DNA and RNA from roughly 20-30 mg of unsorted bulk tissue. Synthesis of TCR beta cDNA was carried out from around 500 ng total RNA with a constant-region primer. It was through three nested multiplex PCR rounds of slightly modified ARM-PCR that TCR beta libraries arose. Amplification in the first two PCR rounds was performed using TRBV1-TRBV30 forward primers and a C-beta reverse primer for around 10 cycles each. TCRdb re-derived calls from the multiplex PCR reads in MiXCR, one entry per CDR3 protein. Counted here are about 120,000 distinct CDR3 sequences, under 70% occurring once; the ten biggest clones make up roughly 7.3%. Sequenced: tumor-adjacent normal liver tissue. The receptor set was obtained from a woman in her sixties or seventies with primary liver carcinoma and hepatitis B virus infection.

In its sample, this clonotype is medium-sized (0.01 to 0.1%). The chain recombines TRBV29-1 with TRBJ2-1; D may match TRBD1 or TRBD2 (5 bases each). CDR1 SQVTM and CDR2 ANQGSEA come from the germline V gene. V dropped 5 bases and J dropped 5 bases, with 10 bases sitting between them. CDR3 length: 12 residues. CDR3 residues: CSVTGLNNEQFF. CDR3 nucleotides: TGCAGCGTTACGGGGCTTAACAATGAGCAGTTCTTC.

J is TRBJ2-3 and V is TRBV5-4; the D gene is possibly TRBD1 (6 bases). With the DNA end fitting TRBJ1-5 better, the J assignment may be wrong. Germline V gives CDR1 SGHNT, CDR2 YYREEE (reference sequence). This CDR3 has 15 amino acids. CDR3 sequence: CASSFGGASTATQHF. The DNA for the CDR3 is TGTGCCAGCAGCTTCGGGGGGGCTAGCACAGCTACGCAGCATTTT.

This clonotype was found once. The CDR3 region has the DNA TGTGCCAGCAGCCCCAGGGGTGATGGGACCCAGTACTTC. It specifies CASSPRGDGTQYF. The chain has TRBV12-3 or TRBV12-4 and TRBJ2-5; a weak D match, TRBD1 (6 bases). The ends were cut back, 6 bases at V and 7 bases at J, with 15 bases in the middle. This CDR3 region has 13 residues.

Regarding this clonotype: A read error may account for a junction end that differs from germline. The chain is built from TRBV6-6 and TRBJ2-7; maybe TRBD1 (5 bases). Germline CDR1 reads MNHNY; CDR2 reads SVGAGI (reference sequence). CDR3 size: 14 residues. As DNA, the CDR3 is TGTGCCAGGAGTTGCTCCCAGGGTCCCTACGAGCAGTACTTC. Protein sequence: CARSCSQGPYEQYF.

The CDR3 coding sequence is TGTGCCAGCAGTTCCCCCTTTGGCGGGAAGGTGGATGACTACACCTTC. Translation: CASSSPFGGKVDDYTF. V is TRBV28 and J is TRBJ1-2; no reliable D call. The CDR3 is made up of 16 amino acids. CDR1 is MDHEN, CDR2 SYDVKM, per germline. The V gene lost 4 bases and the J gene lost 10 bases, with 25 bases spanning the gap.

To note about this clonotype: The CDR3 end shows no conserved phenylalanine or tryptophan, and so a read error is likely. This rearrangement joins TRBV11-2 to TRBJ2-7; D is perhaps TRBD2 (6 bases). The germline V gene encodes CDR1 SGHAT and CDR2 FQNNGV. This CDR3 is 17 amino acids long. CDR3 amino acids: CASSLDLPSWRGHEQYY. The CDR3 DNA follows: TGTGCCAGCAGCTTAGATCTCCCTAGCTGGAGGGGCCACGAACAGTACTAC.

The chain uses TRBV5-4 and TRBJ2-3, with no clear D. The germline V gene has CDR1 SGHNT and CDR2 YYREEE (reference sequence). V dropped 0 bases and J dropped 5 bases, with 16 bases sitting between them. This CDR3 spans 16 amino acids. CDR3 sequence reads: CASSLGVRAYIDTQYF. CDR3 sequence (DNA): TGTGCCAGCAGCTTGGGGGTACGAGCCTACATAGATACGCAGTATTTT.

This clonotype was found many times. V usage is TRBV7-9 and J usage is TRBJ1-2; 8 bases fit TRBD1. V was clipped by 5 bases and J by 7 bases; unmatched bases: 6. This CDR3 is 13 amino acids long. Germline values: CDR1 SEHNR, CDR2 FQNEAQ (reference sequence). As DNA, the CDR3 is TGTGCCAGCAGCCAGACAGGGGAGGGTGGCTACACCTTC. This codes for CASSQTGEGGYTF.

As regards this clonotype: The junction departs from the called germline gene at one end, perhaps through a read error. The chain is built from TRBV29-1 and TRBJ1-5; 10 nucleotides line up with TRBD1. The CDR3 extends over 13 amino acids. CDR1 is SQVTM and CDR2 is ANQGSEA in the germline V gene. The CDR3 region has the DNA TGCAGCGTCGGACAGGGGGGGAATCAGCCCAAGTATTTT. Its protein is CSVGQGGNQPKYF.

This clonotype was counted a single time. CDR3 DNA sequence: TGTGCCAGCGGGTGGGGACCAAACTCCTACAATGAGCAGTTCTTC. This sequence encodes CASGWGPNSYNEQFF. The V call is TRBV11-2, the J call TRBJ2-1, with D perhaps assigned TRBD1 or TRBD2 (5 bases each). The CDR3 spans 15 residues. The germline gives CDR1 SGHAT, CDR2 FQNNGV. V was cut by 8 bases and J by 0 bases, with 14 bases left in between.